The T cell receptor beta chain under discussion was sequenced for a study of cytotoxic CD8 clonotypes in ibrutinib-treated CLL. Looking at the study overall: Patients: some eleven relapsed/refractory, some 15 treatment-naive, 17 IGHV unmutated.

Study-wide results and limits: Under therapy, public clonotypes either contracted or stayed stable, and they were uncommon. Sampling times (in sustained-remission versus progressing patients) were not the same.

Deep sequencing aimed at 1 in 200,000 to 1 in 1 million T cells' resolution. Sequenced by immunoSEQ multiplex PCR; TCRdb stores in-frame clones only, minus some. The sample lists about 130,000 clones; around 84% were seen once. As concerns this clone: Its matching antigen is unknown.

The CDR3 covers 14 residues. Deletions cut 4 bases from V and 3 bases from J, with 10 bases between. The germline gives CDR1 SNHLY, CDR2 FYNNEI. The material was PBMCs, obtained after 24 months of ibrutinib treatment. The chain employs TRBV2 and TRBJ2-1; a possible D gene is TRBD2 (5 bases). The sequence came from a human donor with chronic lymphocytic leukemia. CDR3 region: CASSGAGNYNEQFF. Written as DNA, the CDR3 is TGTGCCAGCAGTGGAGCCGGGAACTACAATGAGCAGTTCTTC.